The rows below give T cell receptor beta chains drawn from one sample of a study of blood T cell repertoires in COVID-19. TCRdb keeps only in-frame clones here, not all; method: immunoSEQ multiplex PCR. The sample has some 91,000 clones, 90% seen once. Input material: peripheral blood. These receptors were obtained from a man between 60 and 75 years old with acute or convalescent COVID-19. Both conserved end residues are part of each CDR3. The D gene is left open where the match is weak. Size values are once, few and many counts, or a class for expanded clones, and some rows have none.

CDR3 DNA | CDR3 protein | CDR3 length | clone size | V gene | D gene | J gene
TGTGCCATCAGTGACCCGGACAGCTACAATGAGCAGTTCTTC | CAISDPDSYNEQFF | 14 | . | TRBV10-3 | . | TRBJ2-1
TGCGCCAGCTCCTCTGGGGGCAACGAGGAGACCCAGTACTTC | CASSSGGNEETQYF | 14 | . | TRBV5-1 | . | TRBJ2-5
TGTGCCACTAGCGGGGGGGCCGGGGAGACCCAGTACTTC | CATSGGAGETQYF | 13 | . | TRBV12-3/TRBV12-4 | TRBD2 | TRBJ2-5
TGTGCCAGCAGCAAAGCGCTTTTGTCGAGGGTCTCGTACGAGCAGTACTTC | CASSKALLSRVSYEQYF | 17 | . | TRBV21-1 | . | TRBJ2-7
TGCAGCGACTTAAGGAGGGGGCCGACGCCCGAAGCTTTCTTT | CSDLRRGPTPEAFF | 14 | . | TRBV29-1 | TRBD1 | TRBJ1-1
TGTGCCAGCTCACCTATAGACAGTAGCTTCTCCTACGAGCAGTACTTC | CASSPIDSSFSYEQYF | 16 | . | TRBV18 | . | TRBJ2-7
TGCGCCAGCAGCCCGACGGGGCAGGGGGTCTCTGGGGCCAACGTCCTGACTTTC | CASSPTGQGVSGANVLTF | 18 | once | TRBV5-1 | TRBD1 | TRBJ2-6
TGTGCCAGCAGCCCAATTACAGGGTCGGGTTCTGGAAACACCATATATTTT | CASSPITGSGSGNTIYF | 17 | once | TRBV7-8 | . | TRBJ1-3
TGTGCCTGGAGTGGGGGCATGAACACTGAAGCTTTCTTT | CAWSGGMNTEAFF | 13 | once | TRBV30 | . | TRBJ1-1
TGCGCCAGCAGCTTGCTTGGACACCGGAACACTGAAGCTTTCTTT | CASSLLGHRNTEAFF | 15 | . | TRBV5-1 | . | TRBJ1-1
TGTGCCAGCAGTTCCCGGGATTGGGGTCTCCCCGGGGAGCTGTTTTTT | CASSSRDWGLPGELFF | 16 | . | TRBV27 | . | TRBJ2-2